The entry that follows covers one TCR beta chain sequence. Using immunoSEQ multiplex PCR, the repertoire was profiled, and TCRdb retains in-frame clones only, with some absent. This sample has about 14,000 clones, with just under 85% found just once. The sample comes from a study of technical replicates of blood from a handful of donors. This CDR3 has 13 amino acids. Germline-derived CDR1 and CDR2 are SGDLS and YYNGEE. Trimming removed 7 bases from V and 5 bases from J, with 15 bases in between. Material: PBMCs. The chain is built from TRBV9 and TRBJ1-1; D is perhaps TRBD1 (5 bases). This TCR came from a human donor in good health. CDR3 sequence (DNA): TGTGCCAGCGGGCCCTCGGGGGGTACTGAAGCTTTCTTT. Its protein product is CASGPSGGTEAFF.